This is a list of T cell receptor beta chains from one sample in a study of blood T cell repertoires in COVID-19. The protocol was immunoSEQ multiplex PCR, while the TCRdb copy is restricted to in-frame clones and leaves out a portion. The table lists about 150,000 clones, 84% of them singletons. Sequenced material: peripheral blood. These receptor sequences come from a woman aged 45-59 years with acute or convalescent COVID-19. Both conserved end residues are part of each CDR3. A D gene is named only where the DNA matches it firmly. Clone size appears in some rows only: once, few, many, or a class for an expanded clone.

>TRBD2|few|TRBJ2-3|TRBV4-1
CASSPGTSGRARAADTQYF
TGCGCCAGCAGCCCCGGGACTAGCGGGAGGGCCCGGGCTGCAGATACGCAGTATTTT
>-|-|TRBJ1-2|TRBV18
CASSPDSSDGYTF
TGTGCCAGCTCTCCGGACAGCTCGGATGGCTACACCTTC
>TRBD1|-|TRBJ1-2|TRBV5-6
CASSLGGGQGIYGYTF
TGTGCCAGCAGCTTGGGTGGGGGACAGGGTATCTATGGCTACACCTTC
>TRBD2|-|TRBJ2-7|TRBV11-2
CASSFGLAAAYEQYF
TGTGCCAGCAGCTTCGGACTAGCGGCGGCCTACGAGCAGTACTTC
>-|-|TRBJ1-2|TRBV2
CASSEGQNYGYTF
TGTGCCAGCAGTGAAGGACAGAACTATGGCTACACCTTC
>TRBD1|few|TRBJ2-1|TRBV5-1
CASSLLGTGQGNNEQFF
TGCGCCAGCAGCTTGCTGGGAACGGGACAGGGAAACAATGAGCAGTTCTTC
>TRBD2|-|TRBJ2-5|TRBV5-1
CASSWARGKGNQETQYF
TGCGCCAGCAGCTGGGCGCGGGGGAAGGGGAACCAAGAGACCCAGTACTTC
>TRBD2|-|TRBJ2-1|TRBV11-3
CASSLGQTSGGYNEQFF
TGTGCCAGCAGCTTAGGCCAAACTAGCGGGGGTTACAATGAGCAGTTCTTC
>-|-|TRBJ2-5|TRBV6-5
CASSSPRETQYF
TGTGCCAGCAGTTCCCCCAGGGAGACCCAGTACTTC
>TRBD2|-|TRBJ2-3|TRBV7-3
CASSSFPGLAGGRDTQYF
TGTGCCAGCAGCTCATTCCCGGGACTAGCGGGGGGGCGAGATACGCAGTATTTT
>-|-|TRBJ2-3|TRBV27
CASSFFLAAHTDTQYF
TGTGCCAGCAGTTTTTTTTTAGCGGCACACACAGATACGCAGTATTTT
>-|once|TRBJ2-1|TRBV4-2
CASSQVGAGAHLF
-
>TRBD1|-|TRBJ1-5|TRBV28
CASSLTDRGQPQHF
TGTGCCAGCAGTCTGACGGACAGGGGCCAGCCCCAGCATTTT
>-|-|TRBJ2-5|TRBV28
CASSYLGGETQYF
TGTGCCAGCAGTTATCTAGGAGGGGAGACCCAGTACTTC
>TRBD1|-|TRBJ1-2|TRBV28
CASGQVNGYTF
TGTGCCAGTGGACAGGTTAACGGCTACACCTTC
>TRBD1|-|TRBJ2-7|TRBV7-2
CASRQGVSYEQYF
TGTGCCAGCAGACAGGGGGTCTCCTACGAGCAGTACTTC
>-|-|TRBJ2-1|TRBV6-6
CASSYSRVYNEQFF
TGTGCCAGCAGTTACTCGAGGGTCTACAATGAGCAGTTCTTC
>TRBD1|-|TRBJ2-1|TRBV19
CASSIWTGPYNEQFF
TGTGCCAGTAGTATCTGGACAGGCCCCTACAATGAGCAGTTCTTC
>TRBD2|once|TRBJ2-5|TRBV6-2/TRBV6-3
CASSYGREQETQYF
TGTGCCAGCAGTTACGGGCGGGAGCAAGAGACCCAGTACTTC
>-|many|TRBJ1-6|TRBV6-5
CASSYSTGMYSPLHF
TGTGCCAGCAGTTACTCAACAGGGATGTATTCACCCCTCCACTTT
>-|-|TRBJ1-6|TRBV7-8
CASSLEGGGDSPLHF
TGTGCCAGCAGCTTAGAAGGGGGTGGGGATTCACCCCTCCACTTT
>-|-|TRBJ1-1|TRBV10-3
CAISESRGMNTEAFF
TGTGCCATCAGTGAGTCGCGTGGTATGAACACTGAAGCTTTCTTT
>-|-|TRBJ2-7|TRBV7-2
CASSSGQSYEQYF
TGTGCCAGCAGCTCGGGACAATCCTACGAGCAGTACTTC
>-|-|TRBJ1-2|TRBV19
CASGRNRVTSYGYTF
TGTGCCAGTGGCAGGAACAGGGTTACCAGCTATGGCTACACCTTC
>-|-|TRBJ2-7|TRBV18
CASSRTGIRYEQYF
TGTGCCAGCTCACGTACAGGGATAAGGTACGAGCAGTACTTC
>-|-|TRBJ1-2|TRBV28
CASSPGRGGYTF
TGTGCCAGCAGTCCTGGCAGGGGTGGCTACACCTTC
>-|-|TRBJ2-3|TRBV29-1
CSAGWGDSTDTQYF
TGCAGCGCCGGTTGGGGGGATAGCACAGATACGCAGTATTTT
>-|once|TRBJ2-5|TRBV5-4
CASSYSGSQETQYF
TGTGCCAGCAGCTACTCAGGGTCGCAAGAGACCCAGTACTTC
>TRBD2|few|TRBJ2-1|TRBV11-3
CASSVSGRAGEEQFF
TGTGCCAGCAGCGTTAGCGGGAGGGCCGGGGAGGAGCAGTTCTTC
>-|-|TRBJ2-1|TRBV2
CASSGAMLYNEQFF
TGTGCCAGCAGTGGGGCCATGCTTTACAATGAGCAGTTCTTC
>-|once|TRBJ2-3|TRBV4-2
CASSLDRSTDTQYF
TGTGCCAGCAGCCTGGACAGAAGCACAGATACGCAGTATTTT
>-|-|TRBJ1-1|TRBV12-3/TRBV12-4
CASSFTSNTEAFF
TGTGCCAGCAGTTTTACATCCAACACTGAAGCTTTCTTT
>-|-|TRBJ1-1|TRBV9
CASSGQYTEAFF
TGTGCCAGCAGCGGACAGTACACTGAAGCTTTCTTT
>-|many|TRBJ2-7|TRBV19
CASSIKPGYEQYF
TGTGCCAGTAGTATCAAACCGGGCTACGAGCAGTACTTC
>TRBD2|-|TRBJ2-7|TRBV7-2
CASSLVPTSGGSSYEQYF
TGTGCCAGCAGCTTAGTCCCGACTAGCGGGGGGTCTTCCTACGAGCAGTACTTC
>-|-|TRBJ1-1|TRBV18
CASSSSVQGGFGNPEAFF
TGTGCCAGCTCATCGTCCGTACAGGGCGGGTTTGGTAACCCTGAAGCTTTCTTT
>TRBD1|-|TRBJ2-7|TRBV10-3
CAISEGTATYEQYF
TGTGCCATCAGTGAGGGGACAGCGACCTACGAGCAGTACTTC
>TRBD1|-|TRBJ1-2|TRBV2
CASRAGTGGMAGYTF
TGTGCCAGCAGGGCCGGGACAGGGGGCATGGCTGGCTACACCTTC
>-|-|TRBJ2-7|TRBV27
CASSLSAGEQYF
TGTGCCAGCAGTTTATCGGCGGGCGAGCAGTACTTC
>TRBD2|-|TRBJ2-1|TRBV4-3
CASSRTSGPNNEQFF
TGCGCCAGCAGCCGGACTAGCGGACCAAACAATGAGCAGTTCTTC
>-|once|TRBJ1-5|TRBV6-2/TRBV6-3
CASSFRGTNQPQHF
TGTGCCAGCAGTTTTCGAGGGACTAATCAGCCCCAGCATTTT
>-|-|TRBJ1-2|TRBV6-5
CASSWRVGGYGYTF
TGTGCCAGCAGTTGGAGGGTCGGGGGCTATGGCTACACCTTC
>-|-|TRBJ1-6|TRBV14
CASSQSSRGQSPLHF
TGTGCCAGCAGCCAGTCTAGCAGGGGTCAGTCACCCCTCCACTTT
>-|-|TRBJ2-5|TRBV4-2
CASSQDRETQYF
TGTGCCAGCAGCCAAGACAGGGAGACCCAGTACTTC
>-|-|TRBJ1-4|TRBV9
CASSASGGTNEKLFF
TGTGCCAGCAGCGCCTCAGGTGGAACTAATGAAAAACTGTTTTTT
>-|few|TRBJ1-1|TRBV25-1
CASSESQGGRAFF
TGTGCCAGCAGTGAATCCCAGGGAGGCAGAGCTTTCTTT
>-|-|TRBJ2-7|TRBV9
CASSAVSGYEQYF
TGTGCCAGCAGCGCCGTTAGCGGCTACGAGCAGTACTTC
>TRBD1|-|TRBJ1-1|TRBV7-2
CASSSRQGSTEAFF
TGTGCCAGCAGCTCTAGACAGGGTAGCACTGAAGCTTTCTTT